One sample yielded the 3 T cell receptor delta chains listed below, sequenced in a study of gamma-delta chains in newborns, infants, children. TCRdb re-called the reads using CATT. The sample contains approximately 5,900 delta-chain clones, approximately 2.4% of which appear only once. Sequencing was carried out using blood. Every receptor here comes from a child who was a newborn, infant or young child, either healthy, febrile or measles-vaccinated (not recorded which).

This clone counts as medium-sized. This sample includes further DNA sequences coding for the same CDR3. CDR3 amino acids: CACDTVDSGGYSWDTRQMFF. DNA of the CDR3: TGTGCCTGTGACACCGTGGATTCTGGGGGATACTCTTGGGACACCCGACAGATGTTTTTC. The V and J genes are TRDV2 and TRDJ3; 11 bases are a match to TRDD3. The V segment lost 0 bases and the J segment 4 bases; nucleotides outside the gene matches: 10. CDR3 length equals 20 residues. CDR1 is GEAIGNYY, CDR2 EKD, per germline.

Comments on this clone: Germline and junction disagree at one end, which may indicate a read error. Additional DNA sequences in this sample encode the identical CDR3. The chain is built from TRDV2 and TRDJ3; possible D gene TRDD3, 5 bases. Germline assignment: CDR1 GEAIGNYY and CDR2 EKD. This CDR3 has 19 residues. The CDR3 DNA is TGCGCCTGTGACACAGGGGGCTCGGGGAGCTCCTGGGACACCCGACAGATGTTTTTC. It specifies CACDTGGSGSSWDTRQMFF.

The rearrangement links TRDV2 to TRDJ3, with TRDD3 as a possible D gene (6 bases). Here the J gene came from matching the DNA to germline, since TCRdb omits it. The CDR3 consists of 18 residues. The V end lost 3 bases, the J end lost 0 bases, and 14 bases lay between the germline ends. The germline gives CDR1 GEAIGNYY, CDR2 EKD. The CDR3 loop reads CACDPTGYNSWDTRQMFF. CDR3 nucleotides: TGTGCCTGTGACCCTACTGGATACAACTCCTGGGACACCCGACAGATGTTTTTC.